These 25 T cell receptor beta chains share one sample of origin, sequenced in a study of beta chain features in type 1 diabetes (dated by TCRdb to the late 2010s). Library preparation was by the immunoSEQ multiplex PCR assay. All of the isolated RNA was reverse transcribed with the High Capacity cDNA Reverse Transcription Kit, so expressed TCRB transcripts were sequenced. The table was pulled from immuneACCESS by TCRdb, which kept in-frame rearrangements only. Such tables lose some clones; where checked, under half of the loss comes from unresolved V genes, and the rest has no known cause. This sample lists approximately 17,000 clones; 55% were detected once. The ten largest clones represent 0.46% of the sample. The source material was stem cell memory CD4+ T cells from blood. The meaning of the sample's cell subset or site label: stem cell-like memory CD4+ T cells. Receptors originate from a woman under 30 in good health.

CDR3 DNA: TGCGCCAGCAGCCTAATGCAGGTGCAGGACACTGAAGCTTTCTTT. Translation gives CASSLMQVQDTEAFF. The chain carries TRBV5-1 and TRBJ1-1; no reliable D call. The CDR3 sequence is 15 residues long. CDR1 is SGHRS and CDR2 is YFSETQ in the germline V gene. V lost 4 bases, J lost 3 bases, and 16 bases lay in between.

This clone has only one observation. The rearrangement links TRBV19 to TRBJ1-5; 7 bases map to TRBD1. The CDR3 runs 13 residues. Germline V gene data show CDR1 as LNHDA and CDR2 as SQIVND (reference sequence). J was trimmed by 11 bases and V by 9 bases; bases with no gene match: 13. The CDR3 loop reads CASKGALKGAQHF. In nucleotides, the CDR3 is TGTGCCAGCAAGGGGGCCCTCAAGGGAGCCCAGCATTTT. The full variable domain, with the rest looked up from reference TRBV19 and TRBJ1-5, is DGGITQSPKYLFRKEGQNVTLSCEQNLNHDAMYWYRQDPGQGLRLIYYSQIVNDFQKGDIAEGYSVSREKKESFPLTVTSAQKNPTAFYLCASKGALKGAQHFGDGTRLSIL.

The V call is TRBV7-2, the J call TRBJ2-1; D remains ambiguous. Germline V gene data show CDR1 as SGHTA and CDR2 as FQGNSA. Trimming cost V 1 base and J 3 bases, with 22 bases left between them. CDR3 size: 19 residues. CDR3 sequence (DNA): TGTGCCAGCAGCTTAGGTCGTGGGTTTTCCCTGGGCGTCTACAATGAGCAGTTCTTC. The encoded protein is CASSLGRGFSLGVYNEQFF. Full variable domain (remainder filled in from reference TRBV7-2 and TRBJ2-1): GAGVSQSPSNKVTEKGKDVELRCDPISGHTALYWYRQSLGQGLEFLIYFQGNSAPDKSGLPSDRFSAERTGGSVSTLTIQRTQQEDSAVYLCASSLGRGFSLGVYNEQFFGPGTRLTVL.

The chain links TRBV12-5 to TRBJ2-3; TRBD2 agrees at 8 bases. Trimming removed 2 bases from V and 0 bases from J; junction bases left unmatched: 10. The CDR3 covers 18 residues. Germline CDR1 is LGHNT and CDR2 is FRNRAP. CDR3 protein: CASGLSGLAATSTDTQYF. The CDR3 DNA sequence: TGTGCTAGTGGTTTGAGCGGACTAGCAGCAACTAGCACAGATACGCAGTATTTT. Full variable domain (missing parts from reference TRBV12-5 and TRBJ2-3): DARVTQTPRHKVTEMGQEVTMRCQPILGHNTVFWYRQTMMQGLELLAYFRNRAPLDDSGMPKDRFSAEMPDATLATLKIQPSEPRDSAVYFCASGLSGLAATSTDTQYFGPGTRLTVL.

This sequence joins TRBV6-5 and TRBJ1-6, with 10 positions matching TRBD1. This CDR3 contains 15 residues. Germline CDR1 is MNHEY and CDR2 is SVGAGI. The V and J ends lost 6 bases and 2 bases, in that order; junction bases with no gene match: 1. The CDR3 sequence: CASRTGGTYNSPLHF. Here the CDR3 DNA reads TGTGCCAGCAGGACAGGGGGCACCTATAATTCACCCCTCCACTTT.

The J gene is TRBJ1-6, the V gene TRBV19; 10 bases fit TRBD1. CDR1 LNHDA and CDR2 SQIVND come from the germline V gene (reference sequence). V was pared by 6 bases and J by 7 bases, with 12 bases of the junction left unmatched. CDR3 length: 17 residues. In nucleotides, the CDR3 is TGTGCCAGTAGGTCCCCTCCCGGGACAGGGGCGAATTCACCCCTCCACTTT. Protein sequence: CASRSPPGTGANSPLHF.

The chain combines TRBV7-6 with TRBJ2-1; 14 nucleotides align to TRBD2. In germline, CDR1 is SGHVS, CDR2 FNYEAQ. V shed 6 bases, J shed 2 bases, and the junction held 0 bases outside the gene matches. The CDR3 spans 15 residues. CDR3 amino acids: CASRGLAGAYNEQFF. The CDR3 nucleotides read TGTGCCAGCAGGGGACTAGCGGGGGCCTACAATGAGCAGTTCTTC.

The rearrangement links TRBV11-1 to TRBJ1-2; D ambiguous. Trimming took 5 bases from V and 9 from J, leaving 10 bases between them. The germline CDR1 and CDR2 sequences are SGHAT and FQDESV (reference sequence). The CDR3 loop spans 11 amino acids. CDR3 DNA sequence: TGTGCCAGCAGCCGCGGCCTTAGCTACACCTTC. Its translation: CASSRGLSYTF. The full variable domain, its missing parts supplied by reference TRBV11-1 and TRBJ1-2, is EAEVAQSPRYKITEKSQAVAFWCDPISGHATLYWYRQILGQGPELLVQFQDESVVDDSQLPKDRFSAERLKGVDSTLKIQPAELGDSAMYLCASSRGLSYTFGSGTRLTVV.

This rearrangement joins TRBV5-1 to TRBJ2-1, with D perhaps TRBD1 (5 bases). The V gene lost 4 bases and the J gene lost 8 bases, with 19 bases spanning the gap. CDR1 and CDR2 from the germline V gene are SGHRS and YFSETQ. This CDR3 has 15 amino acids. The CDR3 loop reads CASSGPLGQGYEQFF. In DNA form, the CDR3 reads TGCGCCAGCAGCGGGCCGTTGGGGCAGGGTTATGAGCAGTTCTTC.

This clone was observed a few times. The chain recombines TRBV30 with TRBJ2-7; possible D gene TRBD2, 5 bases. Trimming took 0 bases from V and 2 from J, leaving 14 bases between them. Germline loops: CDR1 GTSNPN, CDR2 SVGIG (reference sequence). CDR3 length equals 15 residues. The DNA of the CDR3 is TGTGCCTGGAGTGTACCTGGGATAGCGCCCTACGAGCAGTACTTC. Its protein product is CAWSVPGIAPYEQYF.

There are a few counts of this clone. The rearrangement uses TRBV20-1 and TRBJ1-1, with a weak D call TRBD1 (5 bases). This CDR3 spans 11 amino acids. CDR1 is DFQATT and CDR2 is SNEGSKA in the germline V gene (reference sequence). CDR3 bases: TGCTCAGGGAGGATGAACACTGAAGCTTTCTTT. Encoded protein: CSGRMNTEAFF.

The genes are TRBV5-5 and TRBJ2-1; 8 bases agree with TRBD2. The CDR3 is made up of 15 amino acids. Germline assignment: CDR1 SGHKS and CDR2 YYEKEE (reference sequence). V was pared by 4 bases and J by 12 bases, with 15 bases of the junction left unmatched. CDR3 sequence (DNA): TGTGCCAGCAGCCTCGGGGCTACTAGCGGTGTACGGCAGTTCTTC. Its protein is CASSLGATSGVRQFF.

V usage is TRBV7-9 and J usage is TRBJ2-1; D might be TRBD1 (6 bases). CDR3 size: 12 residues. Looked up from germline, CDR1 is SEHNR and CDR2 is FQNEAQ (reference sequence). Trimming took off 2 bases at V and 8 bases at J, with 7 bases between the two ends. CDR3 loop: CASSLNRDEQFF. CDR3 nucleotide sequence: TGTGCCAGCAGCTTAAACAGGGATGAGCAGTTCTTC.

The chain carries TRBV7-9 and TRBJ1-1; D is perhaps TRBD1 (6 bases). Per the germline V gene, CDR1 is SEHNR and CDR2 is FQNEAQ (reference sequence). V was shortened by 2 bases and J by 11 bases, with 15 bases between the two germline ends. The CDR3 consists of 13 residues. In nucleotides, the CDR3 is TGTGCCAGCAGCTTAACCCTGGACAGAGGGGCTTTCTTT. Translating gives CASSLTLDRGAFF.

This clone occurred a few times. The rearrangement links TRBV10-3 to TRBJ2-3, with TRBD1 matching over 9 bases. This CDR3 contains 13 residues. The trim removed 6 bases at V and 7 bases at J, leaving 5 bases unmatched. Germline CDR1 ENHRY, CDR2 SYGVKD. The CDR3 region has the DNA TGTGCCATCAGGGTGGACAGGGGAAATACGCAGTATTTT. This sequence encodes CAIRVDRGNTQYF.

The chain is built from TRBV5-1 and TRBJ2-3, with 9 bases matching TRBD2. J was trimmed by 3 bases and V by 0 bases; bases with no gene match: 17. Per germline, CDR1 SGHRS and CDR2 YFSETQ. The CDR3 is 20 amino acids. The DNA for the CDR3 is TGCGCCAGCAGCTTGGCCGTAGGGGCTAGCGGGACCCTGGTGACAGATACGCAGTATTTT. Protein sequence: CASSLAVGASGTLVTDTQYF. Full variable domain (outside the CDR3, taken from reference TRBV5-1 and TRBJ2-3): KAGVTQTPRYLIKTRGQQVTLSCSPISGHRSVSWYQQTPGQGLQFLFEYFSETQRNKGNFPGRFSGRQFSNSRSEMNVSTLELGDSALYLCASSLAVGASGTLVTDTQYFGPGTRLTVL.

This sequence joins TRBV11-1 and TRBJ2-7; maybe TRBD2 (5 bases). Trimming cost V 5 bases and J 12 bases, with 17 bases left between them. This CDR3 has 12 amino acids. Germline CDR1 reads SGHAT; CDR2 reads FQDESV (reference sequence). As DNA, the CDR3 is TGTGCCAGCAGCGCCGACCGGGAACAGCCGTACTTC. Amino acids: CASSADREQPYF.

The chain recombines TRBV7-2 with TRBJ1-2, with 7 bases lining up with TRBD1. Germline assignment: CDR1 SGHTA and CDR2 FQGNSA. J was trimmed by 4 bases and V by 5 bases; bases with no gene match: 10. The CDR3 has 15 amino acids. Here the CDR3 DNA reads TGTGCCAGCAGCCGACGAGGGGGCGCGGTCTATGGCTACACCTTC. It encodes CASSRRGGAVYGYTF.

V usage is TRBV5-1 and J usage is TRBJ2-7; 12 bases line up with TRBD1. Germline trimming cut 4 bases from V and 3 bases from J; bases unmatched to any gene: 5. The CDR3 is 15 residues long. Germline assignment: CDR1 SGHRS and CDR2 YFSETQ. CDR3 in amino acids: CASSGTGGGSYEQYF. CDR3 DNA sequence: TGCGCCAGCAGCGGGACAGGGGGCGGTAGCTACGAGCAGTACTTC.

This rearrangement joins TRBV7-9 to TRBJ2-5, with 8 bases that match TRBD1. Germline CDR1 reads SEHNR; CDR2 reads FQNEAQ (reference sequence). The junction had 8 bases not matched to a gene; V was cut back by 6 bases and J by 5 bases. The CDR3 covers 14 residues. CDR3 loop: CASRGGQAKETQYF. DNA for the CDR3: TGTGCCAGCAGAGGGGGACAGGCGAAGGAGACCCAGTACTTC.

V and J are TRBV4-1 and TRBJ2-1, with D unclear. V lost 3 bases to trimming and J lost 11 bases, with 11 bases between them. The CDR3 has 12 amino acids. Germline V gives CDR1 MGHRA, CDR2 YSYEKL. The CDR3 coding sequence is TGCGCCAGCAGCCATGGTCTAGACCAGCAGTTCTTC. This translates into CASSHGLDQQFF.

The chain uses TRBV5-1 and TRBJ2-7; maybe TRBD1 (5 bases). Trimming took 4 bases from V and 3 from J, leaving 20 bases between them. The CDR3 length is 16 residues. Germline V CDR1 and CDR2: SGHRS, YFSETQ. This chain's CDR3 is CASSTTGHSERYEQYF. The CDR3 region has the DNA TGCGCCAGCAGCACCACCGGACATTCAGAACGCTACGAGCAGTACTTC.

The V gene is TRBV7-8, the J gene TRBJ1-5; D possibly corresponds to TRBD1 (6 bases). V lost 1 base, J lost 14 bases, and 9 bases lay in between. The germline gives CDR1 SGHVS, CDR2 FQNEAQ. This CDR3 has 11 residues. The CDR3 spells CASSLVGAKHF. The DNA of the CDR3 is TGTGCCAGCAGCTTAGTGGGGGCGAAGCATTTT.

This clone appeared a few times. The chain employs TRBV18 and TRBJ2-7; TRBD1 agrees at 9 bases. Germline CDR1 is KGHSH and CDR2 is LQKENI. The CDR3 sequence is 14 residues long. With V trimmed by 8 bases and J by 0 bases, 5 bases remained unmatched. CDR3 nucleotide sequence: TGTGCCAGCACCGGGACAGGGAGCTCCTACGAGCAGTACTTC. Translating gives CASTGTGSSYEQYF. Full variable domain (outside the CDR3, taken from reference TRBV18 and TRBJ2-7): NAGVMQNPRHLVRRRGQEARLRCSPMKGHSHVYWYRQLPEEGLKFMVYLQKENIIDESGMPKERFSAEFPKEGPSILRIQQVVRGDSAAYFCASTGTGSSYEQYFGPGTRLTVT.

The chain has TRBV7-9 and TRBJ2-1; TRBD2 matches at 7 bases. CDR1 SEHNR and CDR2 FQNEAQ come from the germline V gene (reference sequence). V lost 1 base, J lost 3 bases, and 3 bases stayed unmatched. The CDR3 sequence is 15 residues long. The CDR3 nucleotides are TGTGCCAGCAGCTTAGACAGCGGGGTCTACAATGAGCAGTTCTTC. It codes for CASSLDSGVYNEQFF.